This TCR beta chain was observed in a study of cytomegalovirus exposure and HLA in healthy donors. Study-level results: A later analysis by the authors found several of the most significant clusters apparently linked to common viral pathogens.

The PCR ran on 60 Vbeta and 13 Jbeta primers. Repertoires were generated with immunoSEQ multiplex PCR, while TCRdb's copy carries only in-frame clones and drops some. Among 74,000 or so clones listed, roughly three quarters were seen once. Healthy bone marrow donors formed the donor group. CDR1 is SGHNT and CDR2 is YYREEE in the germline V gene (reference sequence). The V and J ends lost 4 bases and 3 bases, in that order; junction bases with no gene match: 11. The CDR3 runs to 17 residues. In regard to this clone: Its antigen is unidentified.

Input material: PBMCs. J is TRBJ2-3 and V is TRBV5-4, with 10 bases lining up with TRBD2. This receptor was identified in a woman in her 40s in good health and CMV-seropositive. The CDR3 DNA is TGTGCCAGCAGCGCGTCTTCCGGGACTAGCGCTACAGATACGCAGTATTTT. Translated: CASSASSGTSATDTQYF.